These T cell receptor beta chains were read from a single sample in a study of shared clonotypes between healthy human individuals. Measured with immunoSEQ multiplex PCR; TCRdb has only the in-frame clones, and not every one. The sample shows about 1 million clones, roughly 75% of them seen only once. The sample consisted of memory CD4+ T cells sorted from blood. The origin of the receptors is a man aged 18 to 29 in good health. Both conserved end residues are part of each CDR3. The D gene is left open where the match is weak. Part of the rows lack a size; the others show once, few, many or a class for expanded clones.

v_call	d_call	clone_size	j_call	cdr3_nt	cdr3_aa
TRBV18	TRBD1	-	TRBJ2-7	TGTGCCAGCTCAGTGGACAGGGGTCGAGGCGAGCAGTACTTC	CASSVDRGRGEQYF
TRBV5-8	-	-	TRBJ1-6	TGTGCCAGCACGGACTGGGGGGTCTCACCCCTCCACTTT	CASTDWGVSPLHF
TRBV4-1	TRBD2	-	TRBJ2-2	TGCGCCAGCAGCCCAAACGCGGGACTAGTCTACACCGGGGAGCTGTTTTTT	CASSPNAGLVYTGELFF
TRBV4-1	TRBD2	-	TRBJ2-3	TGCGCCAGCAGCCAAGTGAGGCTAGCGGGGGGACTCTCTAGCACAGATACGCAGTATTTT	CASSQVRLAGGLSSTDTQYF
TRBV5-5	-	-	TRBJ2-7	TGTGCCAGCAGCCCAAGACACGGGTCCTACGAGCAGTACTTC	CASSPRHGSYEQYF
TRBV6-5	TRBD1	-	TRBJ1-1	TGTGCCAGCAGCCAAGGGGGCGGCACTGAAGCTTTCTTT	CASSQGGGTEAFF
TRBV5-1	-	-	TRBJ1-4	TGCGCCAGCAGCCCAGGTGGGCAACGCGGTGAAAAACTGTTTTTT	CASSPGGQRGEKLFF
TRBV6-5	-	-	TRBJ2-6	TGTGCCAGCAGTTACCGAACGACTGGGGCCAACGTCCTGACTTTC	CASSYRTTGANVLTF
TRBV13	-	-	TRBJ2-7	TGTGCCAGCAGCCTAGGGGGGAGAAGCTCCTACGAGCAGTACTTC	CASSLGGRSSYEQYF
TRBV21-1	-	-	TRBJ1-2	TGTGCCAGCAGCTGCCCGAAGGGGTGCCGAAGGCCTTTCAACTATGGCTACACCTTC	CASSCPKGCRRPFNYGYTF
TRBV10-1	TRBD2	once	TRBJ2-2	TGCGCCAGCAGTGTAAAAGCGGGATACGACACCGGGGAGCTGTTTTTT	CASSVKAGYDTGELFF
TRBV7-8	TRBD1	-	TRBJ2-1	TGTGCCAGCAGCAGAGGGGGGACAGGGGGCGAAGAGCAGTTCTTC	CASSRGGTGGEEQFF
TRBV7-6	-	-	TRBJ1-4	TGTGCCAGCAGCTTAGGGGCAGGGGTTGGCGAAAAACTGTTTTTT	CASSLGAGVGEKLFF
TRBV5-1	-	-	TRBJ2-4	TGCGCCAGCAGCAGGGGGGGTACTCTAGCGGACCCTGCCAAAAACATTCAGTACTTC	CASSRGGTLADPAKNIQYF
TRBV9	-	few	TRBJ2-5	TGTGCCAGCAGCCCAGGACAGTTGATAGAGACCCAGTACTTC	CASSPGQLIETQYF
TRBV28	TRBD1	-	TRBJ1-5	TGTGCCAGCAGGGGGGACAGCCAAAATCAGCCCCAGCATTTT	CASRGDSQNQPQHF
TRBV5-4	TRBD1	many	TRBJ1-1	TGTGCCAGCAGCGCCTACAGGGGGACCAACACTGAAGCTTTCTTT	CASSAYRGTNTEAFF
TRBV7-2	-	-	TRBJ2-1	TGTGCCAGCAGCTTAGCGGCCGGTTCCTACAATGAGCAGTTCTTC	CASSLAAGSYNEQFF
TRBV23-1	TRBD2	-	TRBJ2-7	TGCGCCAGCAGTCCCAAGCGGGGGCTTTCCTACGAGCAGTACTTC	CASSPKRGLSYEQYF
TRBV30	TRBD2	-	TRBJ2-7	TGTGCCTGGAGGGCTAGCGGGAGGGCGTTGGAGCAGTACTTC	CAWRASGRALEQYF
TRBV27	-	few	TRBJ1-5	TGTGCCAGCAGTTTAAATCGCAATCAGCCCCAGCATTTT	CASSLNRNQPQHF
TRBV18	-	-	TRBJ2-3	TGTGCCAGCTCAAAAGGACCGTTCAGCACAGATACGCAGTATTTT	CASSKGPFSTDTQYF
TRBV5-4	TRBD1	few	TRBJ1-1	TGTGCCAGCAGCTTCAGGACAGGGGCGAACACTGAAGCTTTCTTT	CASSFRTGANTEAFF
TRBV2	TRBD2	few	TRBJ2-5	TGTGCCAGCAGTGAATATTACGGGGGGGGAGAGACCCAGTACTTC	CASSEYYGGGETQYF
TRBV7-3	TRBD1	once	TRBJ2-3	TGTGCCAGCAGCCCCGGGAAGGGGGCCACAGATACGCAGTATTTT	CASSPGKGATDTQYF
TRBV5-5	-	few	TRBJ2-2	TGTGCCAGCAGCTTTCTGGGCGGGATCGGCACCGGGGAGCTGTTTTTT	CASSFLGGIGTGELFF
TRBV5-1	-	once	TRBJ1-2	TGCGCCAGCAGCTCAAATACAGGGAACTATGGCTACACCTTC	CASSSNTGNYGYTF
TRBV6-1	-	-	TRBJ1-2	TGTGCCAGCAGTGATCCGCTCCAAGGGTCAGGGGCCTATGGCTACACCTTC	CASSDPLQGSGAYGYTF
TRBV28	TRBD1	few	TRBJ1-1	TGTGCCAGCAGTTGCGAGACAGGGGGCTGCACTGAAGCTTTCTTT	CASSCETGGCTEAFF
TRBV5-4	TRBD1	few	TRBJ1-2	TGTGCCAGCAGCATGGGACAGGGGGCCGGAGCTAACTATGGCTACACCTTC	CASSMGQGAGANYGYTF
TRBV10-3	-	-	TRBJ2-7	TGTGCCATCACAGGGGATAGCTCCTACGAGCAGTACTTC	CAITGDSSYEQYF
TRBV6-1	-	-	TRBJ2-2	TGTGCCAGCAGTGCCGGGACAACTAACACCGGGGAGCTGTTTTTT	CASSAGTTNTGELFF
TRBV19	-	-	TRBJ1-4	TGTGCCAGTAACCAGGGTCTCAGAGGCGAAAAACTGTTTTTT	CASNQGLRGEKLFF
TRBV6-5	-	-	TRBJ2-1	TGTGCCAGCAGTTCTCTCGGGACTCAAAATGAGCAGTTCTTC	CASSSLGTQNEQFF
TRBV7-8	-	-	TRBJ2-2	TGTGCCAGCAGCCACCGGACAAACACCGGGGAGCTGTTTTTT	CASSHRTNTGELFF
TRBV5-1	-	-	TRBJ2-5	TGCGCCAGCAGCTTGCGGACGGACCAAGAGACCCAGTACTTC	CASSLRTDQETQYF
TRBV7-3	-	-	TRBJ1-2	TGTGCCAGCAGCTCCGAAGGCCCTCCTATCTATGGCTACACCTTC	CASSSEGPPIYGYTF
TRBV2	-	once	TRBJ2-2	TGTGCCAGCAGTGAGTGGGGCACCGGGGAGCTGTTTTTT	CASSEWGTGELFF
TRBV6-1	-	few	TRBJ2-1	TGTGCCAGCAGTGAAGGCTCGAACAGGGACTATTTTCCGTTCTTC	CASSEGSNRDYFPFF
TRBV5-5	TRBD1	few	TRBJ2-1	TGTGCCAGCAGCTTGGACAGGGGGATCGATGAGCAGTTCTTC	CASSLDRGIDEQFF
TRBV11-2	-	-	TRBJ2-7	TGTGCCAGCAGCGCGGGACACCTTTACGAGCAGTACTTC	CASSAGHLYEQYF
TRBV5-6	TRBD2	-	TRBJ2-1	TGTGCCAGCAGCTTGGGCATGGCTAGCGGGGATTCTTTACGATTCTTC	CASSLGMASGDSLRFF
TRBV5-4	-	-	TRBJ1-2	TGTGCCAGCAGCTTGGATGAAGTATATGGCTACACCTTC	CASSLDEVYGYTF
TRBV6-1	-	-	TRBJ1-2	TGTGCCAGCAATAACGCTCGGGGTTGGGATGGCTACACCTTC	CASNNARGWDGYTF
TRBV9	-	few	TRBJ1-2	TGTGCCAGCAGCGCCTTGGACTATGGCTACACCTTC	CASSALDYGYTF
TRBV6-5	-	-	TRBJ2-4	TGTGCCAGCAGTTCAAGCAGGGAATCCAAAAACATTCAGTACTTC	CASSSSRESKNIQYF
TRBV2	-	few	TRBJ1-1	TGTGCCAGCGTGACGGGGATGAACACTGAAGCTTTCTTT	CASVTGMNTEAFF
TRBV6-4	-	-	TRBJ2-5	TGTGCCAGCAGCAATGGGGCGGGAGAGACCCAGTACTTC	CASSNGAGETQYF
TRBV5-1	-	-	TRBJ2-4	TGCGCCAGCAGTCCCGTCGGAGGAGAAAACATTCAGTACTTC	CASSPVGGENIQYF
TRBV9	-	-	TRBJ2-1	TGTGCCAGCAGCGTAGCTGGGCAGGCGAGCTCCTACAATGAGCAGTTCTTC	CASSVAGQASSYNEQFF
TRBV7-9	TRBD1	-	TRBJ1-3	TGTGCCAGCAGCTTAGCGCTCCGGGACAGGGCTGGAAACACCATATATTTT	CASSLALRDRAGNTIYF
TRBV4-1	-	-	TRBJ2-3	TGCGCCAGCAGCCAAGGGGGCTGGAATACGCAGTATTTT	CASSQGGWNTQYF
TRBV6-1	TRBD2	-	TRBJ2-3	TGTGCCAGCAGTCAGGGAGGGCGGGATGGGGATACGCAGTATTTT	CASSQGGRDGDTQYF
TRBV14	-	-	TRBJ1-1	TGTGCCAGCAGCCAAGCCAGGGGAAAATACACTGAAGCTTTCTTT	CASSQARGKYTEAFF
TRBV5-1	-	once	TRBJ2-5	TGCGCCAGCAGCTCGGGAGACACAGGGCGGGCAGAGACCCAGTACTTC	CASSSGDTGRAETQYF